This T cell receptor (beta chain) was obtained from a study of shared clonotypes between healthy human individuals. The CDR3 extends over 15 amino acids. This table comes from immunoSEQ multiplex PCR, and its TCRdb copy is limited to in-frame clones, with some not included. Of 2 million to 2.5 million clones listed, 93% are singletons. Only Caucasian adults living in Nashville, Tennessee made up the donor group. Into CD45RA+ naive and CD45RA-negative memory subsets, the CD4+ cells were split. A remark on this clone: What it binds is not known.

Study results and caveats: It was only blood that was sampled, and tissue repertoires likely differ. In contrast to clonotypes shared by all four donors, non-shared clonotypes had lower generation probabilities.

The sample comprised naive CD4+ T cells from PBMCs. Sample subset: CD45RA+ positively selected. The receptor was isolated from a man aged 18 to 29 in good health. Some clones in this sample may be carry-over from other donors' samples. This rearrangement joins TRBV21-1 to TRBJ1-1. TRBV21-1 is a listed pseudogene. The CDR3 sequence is CASSSRGWVNTEAFF. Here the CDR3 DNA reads TGTGCCAGCAGCTCCCGCGGTTGGGTGAACACTGAAGCTTTCTTT.